The sequence of this T cell receptor beta chain was determined in a study of early T cells in non-severe SARS-CoV-2 infection. Per germline, CDR1 MGHRA and CDR2 YSYEKL. Trimming left V 5 bases short and J 2 bases short, with 7 bases between. This CDR3 region has 13 residues. TCRdb re-called the 5' RACE reads with MiXCR, one entry per CDR3 protein. The sample has 70,000 to 80,000 distinct CDR3 sequences, over 10% seen once. This clonotype was seen repeatedly, ten times or more. This TCR was recovered from an adult who was a healthcare worker with PCR-confirmed SARS-CoV-2 infection or an uninfected control (not recorded which). The material was whole blood, obtained at baseline. The V gene is TRBV4-1, the J gene TRBJ2-4, with D possibly TRBD2 on 5 matching bases. The CDR3 DNA follows: TGCGCCAGCAGCGGGGAGTCCAAAAACATTCAGTACTTC. Its translation: CASSGESKNIQYF.